This TCR beta chain derives from a study of OX40 agonist ivuxolimab in advanced cancers. Overall study context: Ivuxolimab, which is an agonistic anti-OX40 (CD134) antibody, was administered to the patients. Prior anti-PD-1, anti-PD-L1 or anti-CTLA-4 therapy was allowed; roughly 40% had some.

Assay: immunoSEQ multiplex PCR; the TCRdb copy retains only in-frame clones and omits some. The sample shows 15,000 to 20,000 clones, about four fifths of them seen only once. CDR3 length: 16 residues. Germline V gene lookup returns CDR1 MNHEY and CDR2 SMNVEV (reference sequence). The V and J ends lost 5 bases and 7 bases respectively, with 18 bases between them. The sequenced sample was CD4+ or CD8+ T cells sorted from blood, obtained in a trial of the OX40 agonist ivuxolimab. This sequence joins TRBV27 and TRBJ1-6; a possible D gene is TRBD1 (6 bases). The sequence came from an adult with an advanced solid tumor such as melanoma, head and neck, liver or kidney cancer. CDR3 residues: CASSPWDNTENSPLHF. The CDR3 nucleotides read TGTGCCAGCAGTCCCTGGGACAATACCGAGAATTCACCCCTCCACTTT.